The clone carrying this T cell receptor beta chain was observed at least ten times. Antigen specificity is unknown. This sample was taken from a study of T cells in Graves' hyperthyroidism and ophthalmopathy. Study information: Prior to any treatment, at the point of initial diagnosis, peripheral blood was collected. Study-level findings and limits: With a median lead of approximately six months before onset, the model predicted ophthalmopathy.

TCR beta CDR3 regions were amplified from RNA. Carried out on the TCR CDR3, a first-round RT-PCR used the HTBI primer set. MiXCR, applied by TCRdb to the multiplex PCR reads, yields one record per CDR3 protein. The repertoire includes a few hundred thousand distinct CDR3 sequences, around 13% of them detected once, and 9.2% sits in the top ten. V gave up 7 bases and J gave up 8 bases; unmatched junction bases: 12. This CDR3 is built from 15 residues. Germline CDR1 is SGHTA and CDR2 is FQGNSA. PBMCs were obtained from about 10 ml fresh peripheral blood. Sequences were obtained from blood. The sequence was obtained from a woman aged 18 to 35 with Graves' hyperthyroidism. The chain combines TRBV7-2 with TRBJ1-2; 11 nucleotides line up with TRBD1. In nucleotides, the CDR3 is TGTGCCAGCATGACCGAAGGACAGGGGGCGGACGGCTACACCTTC. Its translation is CASMTEGQGADGYTF. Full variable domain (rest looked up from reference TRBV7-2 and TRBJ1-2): GAGVSQSPSNKVTEKGKDVELRCDPISGHTALYWYRQSLGQGLEFLIYFQGNSAPDKSGLPSDRFSAERTGGSVSTLTIQRTQQEDSAVYLCASMTEGQGADGYTFGSGTRLTVV.